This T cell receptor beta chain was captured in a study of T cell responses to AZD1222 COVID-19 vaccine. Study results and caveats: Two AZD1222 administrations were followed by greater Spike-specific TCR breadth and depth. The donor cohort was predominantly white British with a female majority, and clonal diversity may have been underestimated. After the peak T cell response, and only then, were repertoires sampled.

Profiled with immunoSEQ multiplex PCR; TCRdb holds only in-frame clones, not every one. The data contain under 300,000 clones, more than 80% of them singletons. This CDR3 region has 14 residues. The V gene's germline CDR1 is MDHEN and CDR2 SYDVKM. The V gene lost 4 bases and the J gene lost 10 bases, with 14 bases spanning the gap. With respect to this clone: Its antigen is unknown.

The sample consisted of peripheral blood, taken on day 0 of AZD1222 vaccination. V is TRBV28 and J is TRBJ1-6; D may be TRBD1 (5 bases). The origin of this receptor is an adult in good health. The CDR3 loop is CASSYQGRGSPLHF. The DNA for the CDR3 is TGTGCCAGCAGTTATCAGGGCCGGGGGTCACCCCTCCACTTT.